The source of this T cell receptor beta chain is a study of T cell responses to AZD1222 COVID-19 vaccine. Overall study findings and caveats: Nearly half of spike-specific TCRs reportedly target unmutated variant regions. Just a handful of AZD1222 recipients tested seropositive at baseline. Most donors were white British and more were female, and clonal diversity was possibly underestimated.

Generated by immunoSEQ multiplex PCR, the TCRdb table keeps only in-frame clones and is missing some. The table has roughly 49,000 clones, over 60% seen once. The CDR3 runs 16 residues. Germline lookup yields CDR1 MNHNY and CDR2 SVGAGI (reference sequence). Germline trimming cut 5 bases from V and 7 bases from J; bases unmatched to any gene: 9. Concerning this clone itself: Its antigen remains unknown.

This TCR was recovered from an adult in good health. The rearrangement links TRBV6-6 to TRBJ2-1; 12 positions match TRBD2. The source material was peripheral blood, sampled on day 0 of AZD1222 vaccination. The CDR3 loop reads CASSGVTSGGGNEQFF. CDR3 bases: TGTGCCAGCAGTGGGGTGACTAGCGGGGGTGGGAATGAGCAGTTCTTC.